The sequence of this T cell receptor beta chain was determined in a study of T cells in Graves' hyperthyroidism and ophthalmopathy. Study-wide results and caveats: The model identified upcoming ophthalmopathy a median about six months ahead of onset.

The CDR3 length is 15 residues. CDR1 and CDR2 (germline): WSHSY, SAAADI. Trimming removed 4 bases at V and 2 bases at J, with 14 bases between. Amplification of TCR beta CDR3 regions was performed using RNA transcripts as template. The HTBI primer set served for first-round RT-PCR of the TCR CDR3. TCRdb called the multiplex PCR reads again in MiXCR, with one record for every CDR3 protein. This sample carries 300,000 to 450,000 distinct CDR3 sequences, roughly 15% of them seen once, and the ten largest clones take roughly a fifth. This clonotype was detected only a few times. Its antigen is as yet unknown.

The sequenced sample consisted of blood. This chain connects TRBV10-2 to TRBJ1-2; D perhaps matches TRBD1 (5 bases). This receptor was obtained from a woman under 40 with Graves' ophthalmopathy. CDR3 loop: CASSGQGRANYGYTF. The CDR3, as DNA: TGCGCCAGCAGTGGCCAGGGACGGGCGAACTATGGCTACACCTTC.